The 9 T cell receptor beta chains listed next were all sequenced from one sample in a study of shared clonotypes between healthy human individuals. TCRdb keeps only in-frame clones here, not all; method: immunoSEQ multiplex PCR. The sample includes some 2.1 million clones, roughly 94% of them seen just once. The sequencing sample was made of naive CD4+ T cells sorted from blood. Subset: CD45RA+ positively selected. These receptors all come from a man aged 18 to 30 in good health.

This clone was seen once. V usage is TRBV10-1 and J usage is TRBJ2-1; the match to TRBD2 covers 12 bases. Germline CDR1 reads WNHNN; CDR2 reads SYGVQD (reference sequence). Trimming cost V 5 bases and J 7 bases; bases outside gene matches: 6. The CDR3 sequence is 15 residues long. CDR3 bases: TGCGCCAGCAGTTCTAGCGGGAGGGCCCCGAATGAGCAGTTCTTC. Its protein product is CASSSSGRAPNEQFF.

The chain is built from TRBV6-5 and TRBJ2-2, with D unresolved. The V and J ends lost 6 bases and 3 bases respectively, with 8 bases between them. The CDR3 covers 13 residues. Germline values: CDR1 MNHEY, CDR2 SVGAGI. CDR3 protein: CASRLIDTGELFF. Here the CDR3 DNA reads TGTGCCAGCAGATTGATCGACACCGGGGAGCTGTTTTTT.

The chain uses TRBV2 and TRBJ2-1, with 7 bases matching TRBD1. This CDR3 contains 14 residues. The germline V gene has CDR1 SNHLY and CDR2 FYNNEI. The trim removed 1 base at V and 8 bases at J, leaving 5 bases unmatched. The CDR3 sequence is CASSEDRGMDEQFF. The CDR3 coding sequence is TGTGCCAGCAGTGAAGACAGGGGTATGGATGAGCAGTTCTTC. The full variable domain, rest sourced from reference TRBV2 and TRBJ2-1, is EPEVTQTPSHQVTQMGQEVILRCVPISNHLYFYWYRQILGQKVEFLVSFYNNEISEKSEIFDDQFSVERPDGSNFTLKIRSTKLEDSAMYFCASSEDRGMDEQFFGPGTRLTVL.

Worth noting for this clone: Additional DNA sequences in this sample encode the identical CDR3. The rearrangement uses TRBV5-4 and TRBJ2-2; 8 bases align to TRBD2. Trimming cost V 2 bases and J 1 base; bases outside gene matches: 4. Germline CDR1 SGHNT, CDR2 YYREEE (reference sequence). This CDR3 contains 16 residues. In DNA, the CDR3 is TGTGCCAGCAGCTTTGGGCTAGCGGGGAACACCGGGGAGCTGTTTTTT. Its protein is CASSFGLAGNTGELFF.

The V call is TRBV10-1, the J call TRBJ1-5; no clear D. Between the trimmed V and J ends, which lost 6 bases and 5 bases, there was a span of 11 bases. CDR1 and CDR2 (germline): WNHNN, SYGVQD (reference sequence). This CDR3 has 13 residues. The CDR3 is CASSAEIDQPQHF. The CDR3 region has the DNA TGCGCCAGCAGCGCCGAGATAGATCAGCCCCAGCATTTT.

CDR3 in amino acids: CASSPTSGSLEQFF. The CDR3 DNA reads TGTGCCAGCAGCCCTACTAGCGGGAGTCTGGAGCAGTTCTTC. The rearrangement joins TRBV11-2 to TRBJ2-1; 11 bases align to TRBD2. This CDR3 contains 14 residues. Per the germline V gene, CDR1 is SGHAT and CDR2 is FQNNGV. V lost 5 bases to trimming and J lost 10 bases; unmatched junction nucleotides: 7.

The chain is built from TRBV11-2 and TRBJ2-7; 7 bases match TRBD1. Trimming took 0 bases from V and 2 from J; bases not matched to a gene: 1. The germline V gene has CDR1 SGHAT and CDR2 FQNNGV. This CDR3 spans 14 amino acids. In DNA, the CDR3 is TGTGCCAGCAGCTTAGATGGGACAGCCTACGAGCAGTACTTC. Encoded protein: CASSLDGTAYEQYF.

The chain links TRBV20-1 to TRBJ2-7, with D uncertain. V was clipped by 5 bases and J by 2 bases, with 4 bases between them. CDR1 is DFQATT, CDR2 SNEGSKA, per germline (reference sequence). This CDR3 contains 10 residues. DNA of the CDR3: TGCAGTGCTGTCCCCTACGAGCAGTACTTC. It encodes CSAVPYEQYF.

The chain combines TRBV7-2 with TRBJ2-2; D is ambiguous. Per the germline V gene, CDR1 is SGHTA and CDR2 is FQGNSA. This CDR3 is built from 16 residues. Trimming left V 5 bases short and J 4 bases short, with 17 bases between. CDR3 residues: CASSPPVGSGTGELFF. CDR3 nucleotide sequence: TGTGCCAGCAGCCCCCCGGTGGGGTCGGGCACCGGGGAGCTGTTTTTT.